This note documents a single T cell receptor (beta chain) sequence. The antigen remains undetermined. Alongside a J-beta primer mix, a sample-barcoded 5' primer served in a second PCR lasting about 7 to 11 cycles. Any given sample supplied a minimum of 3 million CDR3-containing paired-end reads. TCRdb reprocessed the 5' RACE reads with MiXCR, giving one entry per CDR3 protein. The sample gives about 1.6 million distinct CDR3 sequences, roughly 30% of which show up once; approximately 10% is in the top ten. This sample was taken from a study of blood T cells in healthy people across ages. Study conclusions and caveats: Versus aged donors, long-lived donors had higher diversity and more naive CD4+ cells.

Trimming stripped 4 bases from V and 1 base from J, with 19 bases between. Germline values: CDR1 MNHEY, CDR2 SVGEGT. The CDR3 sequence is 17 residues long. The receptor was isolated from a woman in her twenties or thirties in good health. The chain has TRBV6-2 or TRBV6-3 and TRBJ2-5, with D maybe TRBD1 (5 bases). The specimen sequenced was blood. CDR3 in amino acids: CASSSSNLRGSQETQYF. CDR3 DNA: TGTGCCAGCAGTTCCAGTAACCTAAGGGGCAGCCAAGAGACCCAGTACTTC.